A single T cell receptor (beta chain) is shown here with its context. The sample originates from a study of blood T cell repertoires in COVID-19. On the study more broadly: From the United States, Italy and Spain came samples of acute and convalescent COVID-19. Sources were T cells, B-cell-depleted T cells, or PBMCs; the material itself was cDNA or gDNA.

Germline CDR1 is MNHEY and CDR2 is SVGAGI. Trimming cost V 6 bases and J 9 bases; bases outside gene matches: 11. The CDR3 spans 14 residues. Per the original methods: How many nucleated cells were present was estimated from reference gene primer amplification. Method: immunoSEQ multiplex PCR; TCRdb's copy keeps in-frame clones and lacks some. From that table come the V and J calls and clone size; the DNA was used to work out D and trimming. The sample holds around 65,000 clones, almost 80% seen once. The sample was peripheral blood. The source of this sequence is a man aged 55 to 70 with acute or convalescent COVID-19. The chain uses TRBV6-5 and TRBJ2-5; 9 nucleotides align to TRBD1. CDR3 in amino acids: CASRPGTGIFAQYF. The DNA of the CDR3 is TGTGCCAGCAGGCCCGGGACAGGGATTTTTGCCCAGTACTTC.